Shown below are 9 T cell receptor beta chains from a single sample sequenced in a study of T-cell reconstitution after alpha-beta-depleted transplantation in children. Unique molecular identifiers tagged the TCRbeta library. In TCRdb, the PCR reads were re-called with MiXCR into one record per CDR3 protein. The sample yields approximately 230,000 distinct CDR3 sequences, about 24% seen once. The specimen comprised PBMCs, mostly from graft donor cells, sampled 360 days after TCRalphabeta/CD19-depleted stem cell transplant. The receptors shown here come from a female patient between 2 and 15 years old who had a stem cell transplant for congenital amegakaryocytic thrombocytopenia, so the T cells may come from the graft donor.

This chain connects TRBV20-1 to TRBJ2-1; 7 nucleotides match TRBD2. Germline values: CDR1 DFQATT, CDR2 SNEGSKA (reference sequence). The ends lost 2 bases at V and 7 bases at J; junction bases unmatched: 17. The CDR3 runs 17 residues. CDR3 coding DNA: TGCAGTGCTAGATCCCCCAAGGGGCGGGAGATCGAGAATGAGCAGTTCTTC. Amino acids: CSARSPKGREIENEQFF.

This clonotype was seen a handful of times. The rearrangement joins TRBV20-1 to TRBJ2-5; 10 nucleotides align to TRBD2. V lost 5 bases and J lost 1; bases outside the gene matches: 13. CDR1 DFQATT and CDR2 SNEGSKA come from the germline V gene (reference sequence). CDR3 size: 17 residues. The CDR3 DNA sequence: TGCAGTGCTCCCCATAGCCAGCTAGCGGGAGTCCAAGAGACCCAGTACTTC. The encoded protein is CSAPHSQLAGVQETQYF.

This clonotype has just a few counts. The chain employs TRBV6-2 or TRBV6-3 and TRBJ2-1; D is unclear. Trimming stripped 4 bases from V and 5 bases from J, with 9 bases between. Germline assignment: CDR1 MNHEY and CDR2 SVGEGT. The CDR3 spans 13 residues. CDR3 amino acids: CASSSASNNEQFF. In DNA, the CDR3 is TGTGCCAGCAGTTCGGCTAGTAACAATGAGCAGTTCTTC.

This clonotype was seen at least ten times. CDR3 residues: CSVEVPGPQTQYF. As DNA, the CDR3 is TGCAGCGTTGAAGTCCCAGGGCCACAGACCCAGTACTTC. The gene calls are TRBV29-1 and TRBJ2-5, with D possibly being TRBD1 (5 bases). The CDR3 covers 13 residues. V shed 1 base and J shed 6 bases, with 12 bases lying between them. CDR1 is SQVTM and CDR2 is ANQGSEA in the germline V gene.

This clonotype was seen many times. V usage is TRBV29-1 and J usage is TRBJ1-4; D is unresolved. The CDR3 sequence is 13 residues long. V gave up 2 bases and J gave up 7 bases, with 11 bases separating them. Germline V lookup: CDR1 SQVTM, CDR2 ANQGSEA. This chain's CDR3 is CSVEPRKVEKLFF. In nucleotides, the CDR3 is TGCAGCGTTGAACCCCGGAAGGTTGAAAAACTGTTTTTT.

This clonotype was seen only a few times. The chain links TRBV2 to TRBJ2-1, with 9 bases lining up with TRBD2. Per the germline V gene, CDR1 is SNHLY and CDR2 is FYNNEI. This CDR3 is 15 amino acids long. Trimming took 6 bases from V and 8 from J; bases not matched to a gene: 11. The CDR3 loop reads CASRQTSGSFYEQFF. In nucleotides, the CDR3 is TGTGCCAGCAGGCAGACTAGCGGTTCGTTCTATGAGCAGTTCTTC.

This clonotype was seen many times. This chain connects TRBV20-1 to TRBJ1-4, with D possibly being TRBD1 (6 bases). The V gene lost 3 bases and the J gene lost 8 bases, with 13 bases spanning the gap. CDR3 length: 13 residues. CDR1 and CDR2 (germline): DFQATT, SNEGSKA (reference sequence). The CDR3 loop reads CSASGGPGEKLFF. As DNA, the CDR3 is TGCAGTGCTAGCGGGGGGCCAGGCGAAAAACTGTTTTTT.

The chain links TRBV12-3 or TRBV12-4 to TRBJ2-1; TRBD2 aligns across 10 bases. Trimming took 0 bases from V and 8 from J; bases not matched to a gene: 13. This CDR3 is 18 amino acids long. Here the CDR3 DNA reads TGTGCCAGCAGTTTAGCAGGCGCTAGCGGGAGCTGGCCGGATGAGCAGTTCTTC. Amino acid sequence: CASSLAGASGSWPDEQFF.

A remark on this clonotype: Germline is not matched at one junction end, which may reflect a read error. The chain uses TRBV25-1 and TRBJ2-7; a weak D match, TRBD1 (6 bases). CDR3 length equals 12 residues. CDR1 is MGHDK and CDR2 is SYGVNS in the germline V gene. The CDR3 spells CASSKQGYEEYF. The CDR3 DNA reads as TGTGCCAGCAGTAAGCAGGGGTACGAGGAGTACTTC.